The sequence of this T cell receptor beta chain was determined in a study of T cell changes during pregnancy in multiple sclerosis. Clones were read by immunoSEQ multiplex PCR, and TCRdb kept only the in-frame ones, dropping some. The table lists around 80,000 clones, about 90% of them singletons, with 1.4% to 1.5% in the top ten. This CDR3 region has 12 residues. Trimming stripped 6 bases from V and 5 bases from J, with 11 bases between. Per the germline V gene, CDR1 is SQVTM and CDR2 is ANQGSEA. The genes are TRBV29-1 and TRBJ2-1; no firm D call. The sample was peripheral blood, taken before pregnancy. The TCR was taken from a female donor with multiple sclerosis, enrolled in a pregnancy study. The CDR3 DNA reads as TGCAGCGTAAGGTTAGCCCACAATGAGCAGTTCTTC. This encodes CSVRLAHNEQFF.